This TCR beta chain was captured in a study of radiation and T cells in renal cell carcinoma. With regard to this clone: Its target is not known.

The time point was: baseline pretreatment blood. Specified treatment: 15 Gy SBRT to primary tumor, nephrectomy 4 weeks later. With V trimmed by 5 bases and J by 1 base, 6 bases remained unmatched. This CDR3 region has 16 residues. Germline CDR1 LNHDA, CDR2 SQIVND (reference sequence). Study findings and constraints: In blood, top tumor clones expanded by 2 weeks, shrinking by 4.

Sequencing used immunoSEQ multiplex PCR; TCRdb keeps in-frame clones, though not all of them. The table records approximately 110,000 clones, 80% to 85% of them present only once. This TCR came from a woman aged 60 to 75 with renal cell carcinoma. The material was blood, obtained from a patient whose treatment included radiotherapy and nephrectomy. This rearrangement joins TRBV19 to TRBJ1-5, with 9 bases that match TRBD1. CDR3: CASSRDRVRSNQPQHF. The CDR3 nucleotides are TGTGCCAGTAGTCGGGACAGGGTTAGAAGCAATCAGCCCCAGCATTTT.